A single sample is the source of the 17 T cell receptor beta chains below, sequenced in a study of beta chain features in type 1 diabetes. Expressed TCRB transcripts got sequenced, as all isolated RNA was reverse transcribed. The method was immunoSEQ multiplex PCR; TCRdb's version includes in-frame clones alone and lacks a portion of them. The sample carries 350,000 to 450,000 clones, approximately 15% recorded once. The specimen sequenced was naive CD4+ T cells from blood. Receptor source: a man under 40 in good health.

The rearrangement links TRBV5-4 to TRBJ2-1; 9 bases agree with TRBD2. The CDR3 contains 15 residues. V lost 1 base to trimming and J lost 3 bases; unmatched junction nucleotides: 2. Germline V gene lookup returns CDR1 SGHNT and CDR2 YYREEE (reference sequence). The CDR3 region has the DNA TGTGCCAGCAGCTTGAGACTAGCGGTCTACAATGAGCAGTTCTTC. Translation: CASSLRLAVYNEQFF.

This clone was counted a few times. This chain joins TRBV18 and TRBJ2-1; the D gene is possibly TRBD1 (5 bases). The V end lost 4 bases, the J end lost 8 bases, and 24 bases lay between the germline ends. In germline, CDR1 is KGHSH, CDR2 LQKENI. The CDR3 has 17 residues. The CDR3 nucleotides read TGTGCCAGCTCACTTAACTCCAGGGAAATTGGTACGGATGAGCAGTTCTTC. It encodes CASSLNSREIGTDEQFF.

As regards this clone: This specimen includes other DNA sequences encoding the same CDR3. In DNA, the CDR3 is TGTGCCAGCAGCTTGGGCAGCGCCGGCACAGATACGCAGTATTTT. Translating it yields CASSLGSAGTDTQYF. The V and J genes are TRBV7-2 and TRBJ2-3; D is unresolved. V lost 3 bases and J lost 1, with 11 bases in between. There are 15 residues in the CDR3. The germline V gene has CDR1 SGHTA and CDR2 FQGNSA.

The chain has TRBV25-1 and TRBJ1-1, with TRBD1 matching 8 bases. This CDR3 is built from 13 residues. From germline, CDR1 is MGHDK and CDR2 SYGVNS. Losses at the gene ends were 7 bases for V and 5 bases for J; bases not matched to a gene: 6. DNA of the CDR3: TGTGCCAGCAAAGGCCAGGGGGCAACTGAAGCTTTCTTT. This gives the protein CASKGQGATEAFF.

The chain recombines TRBV27 with TRBJ2-7, with D possibly matching TRBD1 (5 bases). From germline, CDR1 is MNHEY and CDR2 SMNVEV (reference sequence). The CDR3 is 12 amino acids. Trimming removed 5 bases from V and 4 bases from J, with 9 bases in between. Here the CDR3 reads CASSLQGYEQYF. The CDR3 DNA sequence: TGTGCCAGCAGTCTCCAGGGTTACGAGCAGTACTTC.

This clone was seen more than once but under ten times. V is TRBV7-2 and J is TRBJ2-7, with TRBD1 as a possible D gene (5 bases). The germline CDR1 and CDR2 sequences are SGHTA and FQGNSA. The CDR3 is 15 amino acids. V gave up 5 bases and J gave up 3 bases, with 17 bases separating them. CDR3 sequence: CASSLLDRRGYEQYF. CDR3 bases: TGTGCCAGCAGCCTCCTCGACAGAAGGGGCTACGAGCAGTACTTC.

As for this clone: Other nucleotide sequences in the sample specify the same CDR3. The genes are TRBV5-1 and TRBJ2-5; D remains ambiguous. Trimming stripped 0 bases from V and 5 bases from J, with 5 bases between. This CDR3 has 12 residues. Looked up from germline, CDR1 is SGHRS and CDR2 is YFSETQ. DNA for the CDR3: TGCGCCAGCAGCTTGGTGCGGGAGACCCAGTACTTC. This codes for CASSLVRETQYF.

This clone appeared a few times. J is TRBJ2-7 and V is TRBV5-6; no clear D. The V end lost 0 bases, the J end lost 5 bases, and 6 bases lay between the germline ends. The CDR3 loop spans 12 amino acids. The germline V gene encodes CDR1 SGHDT and CDR2 YYEEEE. CDR3 loop: CASSLGMDEQYV. The CDR3 nucleotides are TGTGCCAGCAGCTTGGGGATGGACGAGCAGTACGTC.

This clone was picked up a small number of times. The CDR3 loop reads CASSLGWSLALTYNEQFF. The CDR3 region has the DNA TGTGCCAGCAGCTTGGGTTGGTCACTAGCGTTGACATACAATGAGCAGTTCTTC. The chain has TRBV5-4 and TRBJ2-1, with 7 bases identical to TRBD2. Germline trimming cut 0 bases from V and 4 bases from J; bases unmatched to any gene: 13. Germline lookup yields CDR1 SGHNT and CDR2 YYREEE (reference sequence). CDR3 length equals 18 residues.

The chain carries TRBV13 and TRBJ2-3; tentative D call: TRBD2 (6 bases). Trimming pared 5 bases from V and 1 base from J, leaving 22 bases between. The length of the CDR3 is 18 residues. CDR1 PRHDT and CDR2 FYEKMQ come from the germline V gene (reference sequence). CDR3 sequence (DNA): TGTGCCAGCAGCGCCGAACTCATGGCGGGAATTGGCACAGATACGCAGTATTTT. Its translation is CASSAELMAGIGTDTQYF.

A few counts support this clone. V and J are TRBV5-4 and TRBJ2-2, with TRBD2 matching 10 bases. Germline V CDR1 and CDR2: SGHNT, YYREEE (reference sequence). The CDR3 runs to 15 residues. J was trimmed by 3 bases and V by 2 bases; bases with no gene match: 1. The chain's CDR3 is CASSFGTSDTGELFF. CDR3 sequence (DNA): TGTGCCAGCAGCTTTGGGACTAGCGACACCGGGGAGCTGTTTTTT. Together with reference TRBV5-4 and TRBJ2-2, the CDR3 gives the full variable domain: ETGVTQSPTHLIKTRGQQVTLRCSSQSGHNTVSWYQQALGQGPQFIFQYYREEENGRGNFPPRFSGLQFPNYSSELNVNALELDDSALYLCASSFGTSDTGELFFGEGSRLTVL.

The chain recombines TRBV4-1 with TRBJ1-2; D remains unclear. The germline gives CDR1 MGHRA, CDR2 YSYEKL. The CDR3 extends over 16 amino acids. V was clipped by 4 bases and J by 6 bases, with 21 bases between them. DNA of the CDR3: TGCGCCAGCAGCCGATTACAGCAGCGGGGTTTGGATGGCTACACCTTC. Protein sequence: CASSRLQQRGLDGYTF.

This clone was observed a handful of times. The V call is TRBV6-5, the J call TRBJ2-7; no clear D gene. Germline V gives CDR1 MNHEY, CDR2 SVGAGI. Trimming took 5 bases from V and 0 from J, leaving 11 bases between them. This CDR3 is 14 amino acids long. The CDR3 region is CASSPRDGSYEQYF. The CDR3 DNA follows: TGTGCCAGCAGTCCAAGGGATGGCTCCTACGAGCAGTACTTC.

This clone was detected only a few times. This sequence joins TRBV7-3 and TRBJ2-3; D gene ambiguous. Trimming cost V 5 bases and J 0 bases, with 12 bases left between them. Germline V gene data show CDR1 as SGHTA and CDR2 as FQGTGA. There are 15 residues in the CDR3. CDR3 sequence (DNA): TGTGCCAGCAGCAGTAGAGGCATAAGCACAGATACGCAGTATTTT. Translating it yields CASSSRGISTDTQYF.

This clone was seen more than once but under ten times. The CDR3 nucleotides read TGTGCCAGCAGCGTAGGCAGACTAGCGTTTAACAATGAGCAGTTCTTC. Translating it yields CASSVGRLAFNNEQFF. This rearrangement joins TRBV9 to TRBJ2-1, with 8 bases matching TRBD2. Germline values: CDR1 SGDLS, CDR2 YYNGEE. The length of the CDR3 is 16 residues. Losses at the gene ends were 0 bases for V and 5 bases for J; bases not matched to a gene: 7.

The chain has TRBV7-2 and TRBJ2-3, with unresolved D. The CDR3 totals 11 residues. V shed 1 base and J shed 6 bases, with 2 bases lying between them. From germline, CDR1 is SGHTA and CDR2 FQGNSA. In DNA, the CDR3 is TGTGCCAGCAGCTTAGACGATACGCAGTATTTT. Protein product: CASSLDDTQYF.

The chain carries TRBV13 and TRBJ2-1, with 10 bases matching TRBD2. The CDR3 is made up of 15 amino acids. Losses at the gene ends were 5 bases for V and 2 bases for J; bases not matched to a gene: 3. Germline loops: CDR1 PRHDT, CDR2 FYEKMQ (reference sequence). The CDR3 reads CASSRTSGAYNEQFF. CDR3 DNA sequence: TGTGCCAGCAGCCGGACTAGCGGAGCCTACAATGAGCAGTTCTTC. The full variable domain, rest sourced from reference TRBV13 and TRBJ2-1, is AAGVIQSPRHLIKEKRETATLKCYPIPRHDTVYWYQQGPGQDPQFLISFYEKMQSDKGSIPDRFSAQQFSDYHSELNMSSLELGDSALYFCASSRTSGAYNEQFFGPGTRLTVL.